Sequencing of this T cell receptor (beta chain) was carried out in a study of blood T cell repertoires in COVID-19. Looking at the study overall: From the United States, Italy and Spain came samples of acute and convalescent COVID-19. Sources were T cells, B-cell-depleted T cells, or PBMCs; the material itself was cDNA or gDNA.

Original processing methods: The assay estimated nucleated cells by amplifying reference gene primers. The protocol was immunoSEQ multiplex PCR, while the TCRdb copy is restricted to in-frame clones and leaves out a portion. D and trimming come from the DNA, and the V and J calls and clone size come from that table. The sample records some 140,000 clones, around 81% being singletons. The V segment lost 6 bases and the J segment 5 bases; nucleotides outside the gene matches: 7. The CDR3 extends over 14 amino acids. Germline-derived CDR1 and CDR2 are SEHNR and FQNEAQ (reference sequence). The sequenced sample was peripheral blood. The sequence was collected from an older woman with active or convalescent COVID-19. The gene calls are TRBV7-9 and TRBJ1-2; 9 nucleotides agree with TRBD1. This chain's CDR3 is CASSYRQGDYGYTF. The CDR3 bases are TGTGCCAGCAGTTATAGACAGGGGGATTATGGCTACACCTTC.